What follows are 29 T cell receptor beta chains derived from one specimen sequenced in a study of T-cell reconstitution after alpha-beta-depleted transplantation in children. A TCRbeta library incorporating unique molecular identifiers was prepared. Using its own MiXCR run on the PCR reads, TCRdb lists one record per CDR3 protein. This table has roughly 500,000 distinct CDR3 sequences, about 31% appearing once. The material sequenced was PBMCs from the stem cell graft donor, taken from the stem cell graft. The source is a human donor who donated a stem cell graft to a child with aplastic anemia.

This chain uses TRBV13 with TRBJ2-7; D remains ambiguous. The CDR3 loop spans 14 amino acids. Germline V gene sequence: CDR1 PRHDT, CDR2 FYEKMQ (reference sequence). V lost 0 bases to trimming and J lost 1 base, with 7 bases between them. The CDR3 loop reads CASSLGRISYEQYF. The CDR3 DNA sequence: TGTGCCAGCAGCTTAGGCCGGATTTCCTACGAGCAGTACTTC.

CDR3 nucleotides: TGTGCCAGCACCGCTCTTCGGGGCTCTGGAAACACCATATATTTT. Translation gives CASTALRGSGNTIYF. This chain links TRBV12-3 or TRBV12-4 with TRBJ1-3, with D uncertain. This CDR3 comprises 15 residues. V was cut by 7 bases and J by 0 bases, with 13 bases left in between.

V usage is TRBV20-1 and J usage is TRBJ1-2, with a weak D call TRBD1 (6 bases). Looked up from germline, CDR1 is DFQATT and CDR2 is SNEGSKA (reference sequence). CDR3 length: 14 amino acids. V was cut by 3 bases and J by 5 bases, with 16 bases left in between. In nucleotides, the CDR3 is TGCAGTGCTAGCGGCGGACAGAGAGGATATGGCTACACCTTC. It specifies CSASGGQRGYGYTF.

This clonotype was observed a handful of times. The CDR3 is CASSSRTRENEQFF. The CDR3 nucleotides are TGTGCCAGCAGCTCCCGGACTAGGGAGAATGAGCAGTTCTTC. The rearrangement links TRBV7-6 to TRBJ2-1, with 7 positions matching TRBD2. The germline V gene has CDR1 SGHVS and CDR2 FNYEAQ. V lost 4 bases to trimming and J lost 7 bases; unmatched junction nucleotides: 7. The CDR3 runs 14 residues. The complete variable domain, with remaining parts taken from reference TRBV7-6 and TRBJ2-1, reads GAGVSQSPRYKVTKRGQDVALRCDPISGHVSLYWYRQALGQGPEFLTYFNYEAQQDKSGLPNDRFSAERPEGSISTLTIQRTEQRDSAMYRCASSSRTRENEQFFGPGTRLTVL.

The CDR3 DNA is TGTGCCAGCAAATCCTACAATGAGCAGTTCTTC. This translates into CASKSYNEQFF. The chain uses TRBV12-3 or TRBV12-4 and TRBJ2-1; no clear D. V was shortened by 7 bases and J by 1 base, with 2 bases between the two germline ends. This CDR3 is 11 amino acids long.

The J gene is TRBJ1-1, the V gene TRBV4-3; possibly TRBD1 for D (5 bases). The length of the CDR3 is 16 residues. V was cut by 0 bases and J by 1 base, with 12 bases left in between. From germline, CDR1 is LGHNA and CDR2 YSLEER. The CDR3 here is CASSQDPGNENTEAFF. The CDR3 nucleotides are TGCGCCAGCAGCCAAGATCCAGGGAATGAGAACACTGAAGCTTTCTTT.

The V and J genes are TRBV5-1 and TRBJ2-1; 8 positions match TRBD2. Germline values: CDR1 SGHRS, CDR2 YFSETQ. This CDR3 is 14 amino acids long. V lost 7 bases and J lost 8; bases outside the gene matches: 11. CDR3 residues: CASQPGLDFDEQFF. In nucleotides, the CDR3 is TGCGCCAGCCAACCGGGACTAGATTTTGATGAGCAGTTCTTC.

This chain joins TRBV12-3 or TRBV12-4 and TRBJ1-2; maybe TRBD1 (5 bases). Trimming took 3 bases from V and 1 from J, leaving 15 bases between them. This CDR3 contains 16 residues. The CDR3 sequence is CASSFISAGRNYGYTF. In DNA form, the CDR3 reads TGTGCCAGCAGTTTTATTTCGGCGGGACGTAACTATGGCTACACCTTC.

The gene calls are TRBV7-9 and TRBJ1-1; the D gene is possibly TRBD1 (5 bases). Between the trimmed V and J ends, which lost 3 bases and 6 bases, there was a span of 11 bases. The CDR3 contains 13 residues. Looked up from germline, CDR1 is SEHNR and CDR2 is FQNEAQ (reference sequence). The CDR3 loop is CASSFDSQPEAFF. The CDR3 DNA sequence: TGTGCCAGCAGCTTTGACAGTCAGCCTGAAGCTTTCTTT.

The chain recombines TRBV6-5 with TRBJ2-2, with 7 positions matching TRBD2. With V trimmed by 0 bases and J by 7 bases, 2 bases remained unmatched. Per germline, CDR1 MNHEY and CDR2 SVGAGI. The CDR3 length is 14 residues. CDR3 coding DNA: TGTGCCAGCAGTTACTCGCGGGAGTTCGGGGAGCTGTTTTTT. Amino acids: CASSYSREFGELFF.

This clonotype has only a few counts. The chain carries TRBV5-4 and TRBJ2-5; D perhaps matches TRBD1 (6 bases). The CDR3 runs 15 residues. Trimming stripped 1 base from V and 4 bases from J, with 14 bases between. Looked up from germline, CDR1 is SGHNT and CDR2 is YYREEE (reference sequence). The CDR3 nucleotides read TGTGCCAGCAGCTTGATTACAGGGTTAGGAGAGACCCAGTACTTC. It encodes CASSLITGLGETQYF.

This clonotype was found a few times. The chain is built from TRBV12-3 or TRBV12-4 and TRBJ2-2; possible D gene TRBD2, 5 bases. V gave up 3 bases and J gave up 6 bases, with 14 bases separating them. The CDR3 length is 15 residues. The CDR3 is CASSFSTPGSGELFF. The CDR3 nucleotides are TGTGCCAGCAGTTTTTCGACTCCGGGATCCGGGGAGCTGTTTTTT.

J is TRBJ2-1 and V is TRBV6-1, with a weak D call TRBD1 (5 bases). Deletions cut 11 bases from V and 0 bases from J, with 17 bases between. The CDR3 totals 15 residues. CDR1 MNHNS and CDR2 SASEGT come from the germline V gene. CDR3 region: CARHDSLCSYNEQFF. The CDR3 coding sequence is TGTGCCCGACATGACAGCCTGTGCTCCTACAATGAGCAGTTCTTC.

This chain connects TRBV5-6 to TRBJ1-6; a weak D match, TRBD1 (6 bases). This CDR3 has 15 residues. Germline values: CDR1 SGHDT, CDR2 YYEEEE. The ends were cut back, 1 base at V and 7 bases at J, with 12 bases in the middle. This chain's CDR3 is CASSLRGTLNSPLHF. Written as DNA, the CDR3 is TGTGCCAGCAGCTTGAGGGGGACACTCAATTCACCCCTCCACTTT. The whole variable domain, remainder taken from reference TRBV5-6 and TRBJ1-6, is DAGVTQSPTHLIKTRGQQVTLRCSPKSGHDTVSWYQQALGQGPQFIFQYYEEEERQRGNFPDRFSGHQFPNYSSELNVNALLLGDSALYLCASSLRGTLNSPLHFGNGTRLTVT.

The chain links TRBV6-2 or TRBV6-3 to TRBJ2-4; possibly TRBD2 for D (5 bases). Germline CDR1 is MNHEY and CDR2 is SVGEGT. CDR3 size: 15 residues. With 2 bases removed from V and 7 bases from J, the gap between germline ends came to 15 bases. CDR3 residues: CASSYRGRRPNIQYF. CDR3 nucleotides: TGTGCCAGCAGTTACCGAGGGCGACGCCCCAACATTCAGTACTTC.

This clonotype has just a few counts. The chain joins TRBV29-1 to TRBJ1-3; 8 bases align to TRBD1. The ends lost 6 bases at V and 3 bases at J; junction bases unmatched: 4. Germline values: CDR1 SQVTM, CDR2 ANQGSEA. This CDR3 region has 13 residues. The chain's CDR3 is CSVQGAGGNTIYF. CDR3 DNA sequence: TGCAGCGTGCAGGGGGCCGGTGGAAACACCATATATTTT.

The chain couples TRBV4-2 to TRBJ2-1, with TRBD2 matching 13 bases. Germline loops: CDR1 LGHNA, CDR2 YNFKEQ. J lost 0 bases, V lost 4 bases, and 18 bases had no gene match. The CDR3 runs to 22 residues. CDR3 in amino acids: CASSPGPRTSGRFTSSYNEQFF. DNA for the CDR3: TGTGCCAGCAGCCCAGGACCTAGGACTAGCGGGAGATTTACTAGCTCCTACAATGAGCAGTTCTTC.

This chain uses TRBV29-1 with TRBJ2-5, with no clear D. The CDR3 contains 13 residues. The germline gives CDR1 SQVTM, CDR2 ANQGSEA. The germline V and J ends were trimmed by 2 bases and 7 bases, with 14 bases remaining between them. The CDR3 DNA sequence: TGCAGCGTTGAAACCCCTGGTGAGGTGACCCAGTACTTC. Its translation is CSVETPGEVTQYF.

This chain links TRBV5-4 with TRBJ2-7; TRBD2 agrees at 9 bases. Trimming took 2 bases from V and 3 from J; bases not matched to a gene: 6. This CDR3 has 15 amino acids. CDR1 is SGHNT, CDR2 YYREEE, per germline (reference sequence). The CDR3 here is CASSFDLAGVYEQYV. In DNA form, the CDR3 reads TGTGCCAGCAGCTTCGATTTAGCGGGAGTCTACGAGCAGTACGTC.

This clonotype was seen a few times. The chain employs TRBV7-6 and TRBJ2-1, with 12 bases aligning to TRBD2. CDR3 length: 18 amino acids. Per the germline V gene, CDR1 is SGHVS and CDR2 is FNYEAQ. J lost 3 bases, V lost 0 bases, and 6 bases had no gene match. Written as DNA, the CDR3 is TGTGCCAGCAGCTTAGCGCTTCGGACTAGCGGGATCTACAATGAGCAGTTCTTC. This sequence encodes CASSLALRTSGIYNEQFF.

A few counts support this clonotype. The chain joins TRBV18 to TRBJ2-7; possibly TRBD1 or TRBD2 for D (6 bases each). The CDR3 has 16 amino acids. CDR1 is KGHSH, CDR2 LQKENI, per germline. Trimming took off 3 bases at V and 1 base at J, with 16 bases between the two ends. CDR3 sequence: CASSPQGGSDSYEQYV. The CDR3 bases are TGTGCCAGCTCACCGCAAGGGGGGAGCGATTCCTACGAGCAGTACGTC.

This clonotype was observed once. The genes are TRBV7-2 and TRBJ1-5; D unresolved. Germline V gene data show CDR1 as SGHTA and CDR2 as FQGNSA. Trimming cost V 4 bases and J 6 bases, with 10 bases left between them. CDR3 size: 13 residues. CDR3 bases: TGTGCCAGCAGCTCGCATGGAACTCAGCCCCAGCATTTT. Translation: CASSSHGTQPQHF.

The chain joins TRBV6-1 to TRBJ2-1, with 7 bases fitting TRBD1. Trimming at V came to 5 bases and at J to 8 bases, leaving 6 bases not matched to a gene. The CDR3 loop spans 13 amino acids. Germline V gene data show CDR1 as MNHNS and CDR2 as SASEGT. The CDR3, as DNA: TGTGCCAGCAGTATGACAGGGCTGGATGAGCAGTTCTTC. It translates to CASSMTGLDEQFF.

This clonotype occurred a few times. The chain combines TRBV7-2 with TRBJ2-1, with D possibly matching TRBD1 (6 bases). This CDR3 has 15 amino acids. Between the trimmed V and J ends, which lost 0 bases and 5 bases, there was a span of 11 bases. Germline CDR1 and CDR2: SGHTA and FQGNSA. CDR3 DNA sequence: TGTGCCAGCAGCTTAGCGGACAGAACTCACAATGAGCAGTTCTTC. This codes for CASSLADRTHNEQFF.

This clonotype was counted a single time. This chain links TRBV7-2 with TRBJ1-5; D unresolved. V lost 4 bases, J lost 3 bases, and 13 bases lay in between. The CDR3 totals 15 residues. Germline assignment: CDR1 SGHTA and CDR2 FQGNSA. The CDR3 loop is CASSYNGRPNQPQHF. The DNA of the CDR3 is TGTGCCAGCAGCTACAACGGAAGGCCCAATCAGCCCCAGCATTTT.

The genes are TRBV29-1 and TRBJ2-1, with TRBD2 matching over 10 bases. Germline V gene lookup returns CDR1 SQVTM and CDR2 ANQGSEA. The CDR3 contains 14 residues. V gave up 6 bases and J gave up 4 bases; unmatched junction bases: 6. Written as DNA, the CDR3 is TGCAGCGTAATAACTAGCGGGACTTACAATGAGCAGTTCTTC. This sequence encodes CSVITSGTYNEQFF.

This clonotype was recorded a few times. This rearrangement joins TRBV7-2 to TRBJ1-2, with D possibly matching TRBD1 (5 bases). Germline V gene data show CDR1 as SGHTA and CDR2 as FQGNSA. The length of the CDR3 is 17 residues. Trimming shortened V by 5 bases and J by 0 bases, and 19 bases separated the two germline ends. CDR3 sequence reads: CASSASGGWDSNYGYTF. CDR3 DNA: TGTGCCAGCAGCGCCAGTGGGGGATGGGACTCTAACTATGGCTACACCTTC.

This chain links TRBV6-5 with TRBJ1-2; 8 positions agree with TRBD1. This CDR3 spans 15 amino acids. V was pared by 4 bases and J by 6 bases, with 10 bases of the junction left unmatched. The V gene's germline CDR1 is MNHEY and CDR2 SVGAGI. In DNA, the CDR3 is TGTGCCAGCAGTTCCACACAGGGGGTGGGAGATGGCTACACCTTC. Amino acids: CASSSTQGVGDGYTF.

V gene TRBV7-2 combines with J gene TRBJ2-7; TRBD1 is a possible D gene (8 bases). The CDR3 has 15 residues. Germline CDR1 reads SGHTA; CDR2 reads FQGNSA. V gave up 5 bases and J gave up 4 bases, with 18 bases separating them. The CDR3 reads CASSRSGQGLYEQYV. CDR3 nucleotide sequence: TGTGCCAGCAGCCGAAGCGGACAGGGACTATACGAGCAGTACGTC.